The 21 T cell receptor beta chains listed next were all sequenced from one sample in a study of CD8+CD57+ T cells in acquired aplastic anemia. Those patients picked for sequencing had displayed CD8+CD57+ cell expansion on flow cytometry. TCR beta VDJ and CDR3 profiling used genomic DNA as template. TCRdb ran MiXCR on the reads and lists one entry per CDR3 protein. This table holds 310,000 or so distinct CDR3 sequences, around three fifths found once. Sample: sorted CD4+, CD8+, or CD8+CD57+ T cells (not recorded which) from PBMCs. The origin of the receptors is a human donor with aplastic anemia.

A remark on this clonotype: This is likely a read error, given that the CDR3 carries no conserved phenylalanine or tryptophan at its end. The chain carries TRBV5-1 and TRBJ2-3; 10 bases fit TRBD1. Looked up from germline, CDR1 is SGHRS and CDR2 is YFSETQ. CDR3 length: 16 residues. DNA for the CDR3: TGCGCCAGCAGCTACATGACAGGGGGCGCGACAGTTACGCAGTATCTT. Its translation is CASSYMTGGATVTQYL.

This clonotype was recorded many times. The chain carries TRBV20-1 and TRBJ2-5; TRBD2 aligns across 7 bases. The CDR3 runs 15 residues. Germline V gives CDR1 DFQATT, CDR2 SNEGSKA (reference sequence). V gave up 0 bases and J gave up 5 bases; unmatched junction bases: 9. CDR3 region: CSARDGGDPTETQYF. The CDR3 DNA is TGCAGTGCTAGAGATGGGGGGGACCCCACCGAGACCCAGTACTTC.

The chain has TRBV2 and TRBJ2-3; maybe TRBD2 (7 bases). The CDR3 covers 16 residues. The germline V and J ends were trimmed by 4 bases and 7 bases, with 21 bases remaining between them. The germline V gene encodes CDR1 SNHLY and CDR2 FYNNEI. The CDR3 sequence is CASSGGRGPSLHTQYF. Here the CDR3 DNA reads TGTGCCAGCAGTGGGGGGCGGGGGCCCTCCCTCCATACGCAGTATTTT.

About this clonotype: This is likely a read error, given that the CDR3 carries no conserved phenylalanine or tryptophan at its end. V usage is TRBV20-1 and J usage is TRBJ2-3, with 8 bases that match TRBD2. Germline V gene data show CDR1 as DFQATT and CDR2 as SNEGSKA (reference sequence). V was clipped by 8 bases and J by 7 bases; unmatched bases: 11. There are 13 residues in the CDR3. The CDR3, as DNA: TGCAGTCCACTAGCGGAAGGGGTCAATACGCAGTATCTT. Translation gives CSPLAEGVNTQYL.

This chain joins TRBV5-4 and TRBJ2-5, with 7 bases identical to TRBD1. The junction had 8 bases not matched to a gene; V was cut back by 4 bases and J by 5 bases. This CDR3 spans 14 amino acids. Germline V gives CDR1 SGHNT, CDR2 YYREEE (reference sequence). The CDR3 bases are TGTGCCAGCAGCGTGGACAGGACCTGGGAGACCCAGTACTTC. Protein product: CASSVDRTWETQYF.

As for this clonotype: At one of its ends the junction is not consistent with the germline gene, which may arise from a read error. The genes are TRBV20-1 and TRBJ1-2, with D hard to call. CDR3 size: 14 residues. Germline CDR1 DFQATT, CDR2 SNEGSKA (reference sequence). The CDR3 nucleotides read TGCAGTGCTTGTTTTGACCGCACAAACTATGGCTGCACCTTC. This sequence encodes CSACFDRTNYGCTF.

CDR3 loop: CASSPNRDVQYF. CDR3 sequence (DNA): TGTGCCAGCAGCCCCAATCGCGACGTGCAGTACTTC. The V call is TRBV7-2, the J call TRBJ2-7; D is undetermined. Germline CDR1 and CDR2: SGHTA and FQGNSA. This CDR3 region has 12 residues. The V end was cut by 5 bases, the J end by 9 bases, with 14 bases between.

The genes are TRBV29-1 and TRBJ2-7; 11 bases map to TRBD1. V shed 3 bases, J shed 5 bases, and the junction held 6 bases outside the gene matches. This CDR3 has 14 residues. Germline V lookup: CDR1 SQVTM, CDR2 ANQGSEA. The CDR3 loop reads CSVDESGQGDEQYF. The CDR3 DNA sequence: TGCAGCGTTGATGAATCGGGACAGGGGGACGAGCAGTACTTC.

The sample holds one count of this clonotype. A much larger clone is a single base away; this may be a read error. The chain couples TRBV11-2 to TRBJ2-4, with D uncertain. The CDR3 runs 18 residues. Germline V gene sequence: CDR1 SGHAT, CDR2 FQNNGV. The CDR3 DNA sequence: TGTGCCAGCAGCTTAGGCCTTCGAGGCACTCGGGCCAAAAACATTCAGCACTTC. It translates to CASSLGLRGTRAKNIQHF.

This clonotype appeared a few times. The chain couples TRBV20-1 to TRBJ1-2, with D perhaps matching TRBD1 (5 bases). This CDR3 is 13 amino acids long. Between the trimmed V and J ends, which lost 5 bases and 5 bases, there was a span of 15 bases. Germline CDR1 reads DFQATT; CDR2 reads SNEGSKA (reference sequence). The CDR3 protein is CSASPQTAYGYTF. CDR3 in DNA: TGCAGTGCTTCCCCCCAGACAGCATATGGCTACACCTTC.

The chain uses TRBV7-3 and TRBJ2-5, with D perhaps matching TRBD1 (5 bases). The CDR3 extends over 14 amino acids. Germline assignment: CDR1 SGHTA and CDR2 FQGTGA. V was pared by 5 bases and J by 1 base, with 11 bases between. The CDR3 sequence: CASSPTGAQETQYF. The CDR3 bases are TGTGCCAGCAGCCCCACTGGGGCCCAAGAGACCCAGTACTTC.

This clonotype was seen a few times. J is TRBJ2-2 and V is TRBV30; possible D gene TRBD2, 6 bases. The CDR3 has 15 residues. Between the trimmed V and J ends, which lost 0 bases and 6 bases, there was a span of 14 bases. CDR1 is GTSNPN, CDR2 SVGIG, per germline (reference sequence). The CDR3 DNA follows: TGTGCCTGGAGTGTACTGGGCAGGGAGGCCGGGGAGCTGTTTTTT. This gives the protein CAWSVLGREAGELFF. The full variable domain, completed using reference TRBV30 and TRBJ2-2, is SQTIHQWPATLVQPVGSPLSLECTVEGTSNPNLYWYRQAAGRGLQLLFYSVGIGQISSEVPQNLSASRPQDRQFILSSKKLLLSDSGFYLCAWSVLGREAGELFFGEGSRLTVL.

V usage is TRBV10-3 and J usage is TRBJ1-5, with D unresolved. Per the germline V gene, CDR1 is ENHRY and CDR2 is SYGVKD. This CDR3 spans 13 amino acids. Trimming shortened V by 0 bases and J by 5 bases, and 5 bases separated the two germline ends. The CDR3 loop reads CAISESGDQPQHF. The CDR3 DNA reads TGTGCCATCAGTGAGTCTGGGGATCAGCCCCAGCATTTT.

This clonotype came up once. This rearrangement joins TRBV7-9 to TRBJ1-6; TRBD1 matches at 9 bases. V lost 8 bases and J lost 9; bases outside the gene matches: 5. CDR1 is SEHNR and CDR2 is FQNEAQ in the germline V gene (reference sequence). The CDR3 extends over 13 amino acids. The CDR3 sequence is CASGGQGSSPLHF. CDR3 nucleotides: TGTGCCAGCGGAGGACAGGGGAGTTCACCCCTCCACTTT. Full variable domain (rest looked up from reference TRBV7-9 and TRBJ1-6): DTGVSQNPRHKITKRGQNVTFRCDPISEHNRLYWYRQTLGQGPEFLTYFQNEAQLEKSRLLSDRFSAERPKGSFSTLEIQRTEQGDSAMYLCASGGQGSSPLHFGNGTRLTVT.

This CDR3 reads CASSEVEGTGGGYTF. The CDR3, as DNA: TGTGCCAGCAGTGAAGTTGAAGGAACAGGGGGCGGCTACACCTTC. V and J are TRBV2 and TRBJ1-2; TRBD1 agrees at 9 bases. Germline V lookup: CDR1 SNHLY, CDR2 FYNNEI. The CDR3 sequence is 15 residues long. The trim removed 1 base at V and 8 bases at J, leaving 8 bases unmatched.

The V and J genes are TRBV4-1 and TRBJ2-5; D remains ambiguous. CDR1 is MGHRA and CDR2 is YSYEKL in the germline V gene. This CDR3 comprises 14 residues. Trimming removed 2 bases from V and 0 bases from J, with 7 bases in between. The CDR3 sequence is CASSQLQNQETQYF. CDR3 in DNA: TGCGCCAGCAGCCAACTGCAGAACCAAGAGACCCAGTACTTC.

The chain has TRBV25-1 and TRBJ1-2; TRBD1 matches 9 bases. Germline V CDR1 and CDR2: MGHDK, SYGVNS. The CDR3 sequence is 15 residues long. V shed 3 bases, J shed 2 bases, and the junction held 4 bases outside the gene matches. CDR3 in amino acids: CASSEGTGSNYGYTF. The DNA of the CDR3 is TGTGCCAGCAGTGAGGGGACAGGGAGCAACTATGGCTACACCTTC.

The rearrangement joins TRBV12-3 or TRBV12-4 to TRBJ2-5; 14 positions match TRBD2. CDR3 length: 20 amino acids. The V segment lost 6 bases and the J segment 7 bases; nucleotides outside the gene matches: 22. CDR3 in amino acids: CASRTNPSGTSGGEGWTQYF. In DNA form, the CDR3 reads TGTGCCAGCAGGACAAACCCGTCCGGGACTAGCGGGGGAGAAGGCTGGACCCAGTACTTC.

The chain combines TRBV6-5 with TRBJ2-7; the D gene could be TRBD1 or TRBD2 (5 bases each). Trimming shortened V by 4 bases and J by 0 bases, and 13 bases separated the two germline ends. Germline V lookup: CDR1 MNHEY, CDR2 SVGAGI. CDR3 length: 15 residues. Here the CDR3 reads CASSSTGTLSYEQYF. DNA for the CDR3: TGTGCCAGCAGTTCAACCGGGACCCTCTCCTACGAGCAGTACTTC.

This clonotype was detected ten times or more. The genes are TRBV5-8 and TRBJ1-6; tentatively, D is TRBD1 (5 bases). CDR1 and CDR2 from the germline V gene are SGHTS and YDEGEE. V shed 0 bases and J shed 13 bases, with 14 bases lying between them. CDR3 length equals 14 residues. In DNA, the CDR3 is TGTGCCAGCAGCTTGGGGGGGACTGTTAGTCCCCTCCACTTT. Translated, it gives CASSLGGTVSPLHF.

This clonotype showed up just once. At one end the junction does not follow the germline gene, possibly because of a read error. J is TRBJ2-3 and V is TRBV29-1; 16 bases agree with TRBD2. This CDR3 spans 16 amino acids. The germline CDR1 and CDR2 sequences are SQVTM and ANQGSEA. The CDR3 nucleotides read TGCAGCGTTGAGGGACTAGCGGGGGGGCTTACAGATAAGCAGTATTTT. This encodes CSVEGLAGGLTDKQYF.